This is a list of T cell receptor beta chains from one sample in a study of shared clonotypes between healthy human individuals. TCRdb's table, derived via immunoSEQ multiplex PCR, lists solely in-frame clones and lacks some. Among millions of clones listed, about 95% were seen once. Sample: naive CD4+ T cells sorted from blood. These receptors originate from a man younger than 35 in good health. Each CDR3 is given with its conserved first and last residue. D genes are given only for firm matches. Clone size is not always given. Where it is, it says once, few, many or a class for expanded clones.

TGTGCCAGCAGGGAGGCCTCCTACGAGCAGTACTTC	CASREASYEQYF	TRBV2	-	TRBJ2-7	-
TGTGCCAGTAGGTGGCCAGCGAACTATGGCTACACCTTC	CASRWPANYGYTF	TRBV19	-	TRBJ1-2	-
TGTGCCAGCCGCCACAGGACAGATACGCAGTATTTT	CASRHRTDTQYF	TRBV6-5	-	TRBJ2-3	-
TGTGCCAGCTCACTAGGTGGGAACTCCTACAATGAGCAGTTCTTC	CASSLGGNSYNEQFF	TRBV18	-	TRBJ2-1	-
TGTGCCAGCAGTGAACAGGGCGCAGCGTCTAACTATGGCTACACCTTC	CASSEQGAASNYGYTF	TRBV6-1	-	TRBJ1-2	few
TGTGCCACCCAAAGTTACTCTGGAAACACCATATATTTT	CATQSYSGNTIYF	TRBV10-3	-	TRBJ1-3	-
TGTGCCAGTAGCCATCAGGCGGGTAATCAGCCCCAGCATTTT	CASSHQAGNQPQHF	TRBV19	-	TRBJ1-5	once
TGTGCCAGCGGCCGAGGTGGCGGACCTAGCACAGATACGCAGTATTTT	CASGRGGGPSTDTQYF	TRBV7-8	-	TRBJ2-3	-
TGTGCCAGCAGCCTGAGGGGTGATCAGCCCCAGCATTTT	CASSLRGDQPQHF	TRBV6-6	-	TRBJ1-5	-
TGCGCCAGCAGCTTGGACCCACAGGGTAAGAATGAGCAGTTCTTC	CASSLDPQGKNEQFF	TRBV5-1	-	TRBJ2-1	-
TGTGCCAGCAGCGTAGTGGCGGGGACCCAAGAGACCCAGTACTTC	CASSVVAGTQETQYF	TRBV9	-	TRBJ2-5	-
TGTGCCAGCAGCATCGGGGGTGGAGCAGATACGCAGTATTTT	CASSIGGGADTQYF	TRBV5-4	-	TRBJ2-3	-
TGTGCCAGCAGCCCTAGGGCCATCCAAGAGACCCAGTACTTC	CASSPRAIQETQYF	TRBV7-9	-	TRBJ2-5	-
TGTGCCAGCAGTCAAGGGACAGGGGGCACTTACGAGCAGTACTTC	CASSQGTGGTYEQYF	TRBV6-5	TRBD1	TRBJ2-7	-
TGTGCCAGCAGCTTATCAGCGGGAGGTATCTCCTACGAGCAGTACTTC	CASSLSAGGISYEQYF	TRBV7-2	TRBD2	TRBJ2-7	-
TGTGCCAGCAGCTCGCCCCCCATACAGGGCGGTACCTCTGGAAACACCATATATTTT	CASSSPPIQGGTSGNTIYF	TRBV28	-	TRBJ1-3	-
TGTGCCACCTTTACAGGGGGTGATAATTCACCCCTCCACTTT	CATFTGGDNSPLHF	TRBV28	TRBD1	TRBJ1-6	-
TGTGCCACCAGCATTAAGGGCTACGAGCAGTACTTC	CATSIKGYEQYF	TRBV15	-	TRBJ2-7	-
TGTGCCAGCGCCTGGGGGGGTAGGGAGACCCAGTACTTC	CASAWGGRETQYF	TRBV2	TRBD2	TRBJ2-5	-
TGTGCCAGCAGCTTGGGGGGCGGGAAGAACACTGAAGCTTTCTTT	CASSLGGGKNTEAFF	TRBV11-2	-	TRBJ1-1	-
TGTGCCAGCAGCTTAGATGTGGGGGCCTACGAGCAGTACTTC	CASSLDVGAYEQYF	TRBV7-6	-	TRBJ2-7	-
TGTGCCAGCAGTCGCCGGGACATTTCTAATTCACCCCTCCACTTT	CASSRRDISNSPLHF	TRBV6-5	-	TRBJ1-6	-
TGCGCCAGCAGCTTGTGGGGAGATGGCAATCAGCCCCAGCATTTT	CASSLWGDGNQPQHF	TRBV5-1	-	TRBJ1-5	-
TGTGCCAGCTCACGAGACCACACAGATACGCAGTATTTT	CASSRDHTDTQYF	TRBV18	-	TRBJ2-3	-
TGTGCCAGCAGTGAATTTGGGACAGGGACCCCCAATTCACCCCTCCACTTT	CASSEFGTGTPNSPLHF	TRBV25-1	TRBD1	TRBJ1-6	-
TGTGCCAGCAGGCATTCCACCGGGACAGGGGCACGCGAGCAGTACTTC	CASRHSTGTGAREQYF	TRBV28	TRBD1	TRBJ2-7	-